This T cell receptor (beta chain) appears in the sequencing data of a study of blood T cells in healthy people across ages. V dropped 0 bases and J dropped 4 bases, with 9 bases sitting between them. The germline V gene has CDR1 MNHEY and CDR2 SVGAGI. CDR3 size: 15 residues. Study findings and constraints: Naive and antigen-experienced cells could not be conclusively compared, given unsorted PBMCs.

A second 7 to 11 cycle PCR used barcoded and J-beta primers. TCRdb reprocessed the 5' RACE reads with MiXCR, giving one entry per CDR3 protein. The sample carries approximately 770,000 distinct CDR3 sequences, 58% recorded once. Comments on this clonotype: Its antigen is unknown.

J is TRBJ1-4 and V is TRBV6-5; D is ambiguous. Input material: blood. The sequence derives from a man younger than 40 in good health. The CDR3 DNA sequence: TGTGCCAGCAGTTACTCGGCAGGCGGTAATGAAAAACTGTTTTTT. Translated: CASSYSAGGNEKLFF.